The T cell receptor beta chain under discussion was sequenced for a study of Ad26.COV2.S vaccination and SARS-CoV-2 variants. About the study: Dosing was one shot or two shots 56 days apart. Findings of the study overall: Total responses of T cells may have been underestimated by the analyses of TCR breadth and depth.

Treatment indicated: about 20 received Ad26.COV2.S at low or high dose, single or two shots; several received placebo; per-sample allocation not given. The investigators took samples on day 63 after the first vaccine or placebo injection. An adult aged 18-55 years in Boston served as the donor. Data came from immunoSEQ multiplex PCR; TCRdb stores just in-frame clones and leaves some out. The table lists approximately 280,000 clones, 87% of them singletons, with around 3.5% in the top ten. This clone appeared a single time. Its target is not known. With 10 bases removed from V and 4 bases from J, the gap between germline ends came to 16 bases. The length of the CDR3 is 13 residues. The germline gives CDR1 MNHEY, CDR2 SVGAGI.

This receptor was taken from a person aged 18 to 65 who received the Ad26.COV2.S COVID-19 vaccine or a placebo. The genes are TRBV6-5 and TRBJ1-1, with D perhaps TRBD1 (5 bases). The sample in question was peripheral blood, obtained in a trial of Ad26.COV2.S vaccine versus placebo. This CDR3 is CAILGDSGTEAFF. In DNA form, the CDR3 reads TGTGCCATCCTAGGGGATTCGGGCACTGAAGCTTTCTTT.